These 16 T cell receptor beta chains were sequenced from one sample in a study of T cells after yellow fever vaccination. From the 5' RACE reads, TCRdb called clonotypes with MiXCR, one entry per CDR3 protein. The top ten clones hold about 3% of a sample with some 300,000 distinct CDR3 sequences, 8.5% to 10% of them seen once. The starting material was CD4+ T cells sorted from PBMCs, obtained 5 days after the yellow fever booster vaccination. These receptor sequences come from a man younger than 30 who received the YFV17D yellow fever vaccine.

This clonotype came up a few times. The chain employs TRBV4-1 and TRBJ1-3; D remains ambiguous. The V and J ends lost 2 bases and 0 bases respectively, with 8 bases between them. From germline, CDR1 is MGHRA and CDR2 YSYEKL. The CDR3 sequence is 15 residues long. Written as DNA, the CDR3 is TGCGCCAGCAGCCAACCAGGAAGCTCTGGAAACACCATATATTTT. Translation: CASSQPGSSGNTIYF.

This clonotype turned up a few times. This chain links TRBV5-1 with TRBJ2-5, with D perhaps TRBD2 (5 bases). Looked up from germline, CDR1 is SGHRS and CDR2 is YFSETQ. This CDR3 is 14 amino acids long. The V and J ends lost 2 bases and 5 bases respectively, with 13 bases between them. CDR3 amino acids: CASSFTREGETQYF. CDR3 sequence (DNA): TGCGCCAGCAGCTTCACTCGGGAAGGGGAGACCCAGTACTTC.

This chain joins TRBV6-6 and TRBJ2-1, with TRBD2 identical over 10 bases. There are 17 residues in the CDR3. Trimming removed 6 bases from V and 7 bases from J; junction bases left unmatched: 15. Germline values: CDR1 MNHNY, CDR2 SVGAGI (reference sequence). The CDR3 protein is CASSPELTSGVGNEQFF. The CDR3 DNA sequence: TGTGCCAGCAGCCCAGAACTCACTAGCGGGGTTGGTAATGAGCAGTTCTTC.

This clonotype was detected many times. The V and J genes are TRBV6-5 and TRBJ2-5; 8 nucleotides match TRBD1. V dropped 5 bases and J dropped 7; count of bases not matched to a gene: 3. The CDR3 runs 12 residues. Germline values: CDR1 MNHEY, CDR2 SVGAGI. Here the CDR3 DNA reads TGTGCCAGCAGTAACAGGGGGGCGACCCAGTACTTC. It is translated as CASSNRGATQYF.

This clonotype was detected only a few times. V gene TRBV6-5 combines with J gene TRBJ1-6, with D perhaps TRBD1 (6 bases). Trimming took 6 bases from V and 10 from J, leaving 13 bases between them. CDR1 MNHEY and CDR2 SVGAGI come from the germline V gene. The CDR3 length is 13 residues. CDR3 bases: TGTGCCAGCAGAGTATCAGGGGCCTCACCCCTCCACTTT. Translating gives CASRVSGASPLHF.

V usage is TRBV27 and J usage is TRBJ1-4; 7 nucleotides align to TRBD1. Germline V CDR1 and CDR2: MNHEY, SMNVEV (reference sequence). This CDR3 is built from 14 residues. Losses at the gene ends were 4 bases for V and 5 bases for J; bases not matched to a gene: 4. CDR3 DNA: TGTGCCAGCAGTTCCCCAGGGGGGAATGAAAAACTGTTTTTT. Translating gives CASSSPGGNEKLFF.

This clonotype was counted a few times. The chain has TRBV6-1 and TRBJ1-6; D gene unclear. Trimming removed 4 bases from V and 9 bases from J, with 13 bases in between. There are 14 residues in the CDR3. Germline CDR1 and CDR2: MNHNS and SASEGT. This chain's CDR3 is CASSALSEGSPLHF. DNA for the CDR3: TGTGCCAGCAGTGCTCTTTCGGAAGGTTCACCCCTCCACTTT.

This clonotype was recorded a few times. The CDR3 region is CASSLVARGDSPLHF. The CDR3 DNA is TGTGCCAGCAGCTTGGTCGCCAGGGGTGATTCACCCCTCCACTTT. The chain joins TRBV5-6 to TRBJ1-6, with D maybe TRBD1 (6 bases). The CDR3 is made up of 15 amino acids. V was shortened by 0 bases and J by 8 bases, with 12 bases between the two germline ends. CDR1 is SGHDT, CDR2 YYEEEE, per germline.

This clonotype has only a few counts. The chain uses TRBV4-3 and TRBJ2-7; D may be TRBD2 (6 bases). The V and J ends lost 1 base and 0 bases respectively, with 13 bases between them. Germline assignment: CDR1 LGHNA and CDR2 YSLEER. The CDR3 spans 16 residues. The DNA of the CDR3 is TGCGCCAGCAGCCAAGCCGGGGGTCCGGGCTCCTACGAGCAGTACTTC. It encodes CASSQAGGPGSYEQYF.

V gene TRBV20-1 combines with J gene TRBJ1-4, with 10 bases identical to TRBD1. Trimming took 1 base from V and 6 from J; bases not matched to a gene: 2. CDR3 length equals 14 residues. Germline V gene sequence: CDR1 DFQATT, CDR2 SNEGSKA (reference sequence). The CDR3 DNA reads TGCAGTGCTAGAGGGGACAGGGGTGATGAAAAACTGTTTTTT. It translates to CSARGDRGDEKLFF.

The chain employs TRBV12-3 or TRBV12-4 and TRBJ1-1, with 7 bases lining up with TRBD1. CDR3 length: 16 amino acids. V shed 5 bases and J 8 bases; nucleotides not matched to a gene: 17. CDR3 sequence reads: CASSPKDRPLIKEAFF. For the CDR3, the DNA is TGTGCCAGCAGTCCCAAGGACAGGCCGCTCATAAAAGAAGCTTTCTTT.

This clonotype turned up a few times. V usage is TRBV9 and J usage is TRBJ1-3; D is unresolved. V lost 0 bases, J lost 4 bases, and 2 bases lay in between. In germline, CDR1 is SGDLS, CDR2 YYNGEE. This CDR3 region has 12 residues. The CDR3 nucleotides are TGTGCCAGCAGCGTAGGGGGAAACACCATATATTTT. As protein: CASSVGGNTIYF.

The sample holds many counts of this clonotype. The chain employs TRBV4-1 and TRBJ2-6; D might be TRBD1 (5 bases). Germline V gene data show CDR1 as MGHRA and CDR2 as YSYEKL. Trimming took off 2 bases at V and 4 bases at J, with 15 bases between the two ends. The CDR3 totals 17 residues. For the CDR3, the DNA is TGCGCCAGCAGCCAAACAGAGCAGGGTACCGGGGCCAACGTCCTGACTTTC. This sequence encodes CASSQTEQGTGANVLTF.

This clonotype was counted ten times or more. The chain has TRBV5-1 and TRBJ2-1; perhaps TRBD1 as D (6 bases). Per germline, CDR1 SGHRS and CDR2 YFSETQ. The CDR3 totals 15 residues. Trimming left V 4 bases short and J 6 bases short, with 17 bases between. CDR3 coding DNA: TGCGCCAGCAGCAGCAGGGGCCAACTCGGCAATGAGCAGTTCTTC. Translating gives CASSSRGQLGNEQFF. The full variable domain, in which reference TRBV5-1 and TRBJ2-1 provide the parts outside the CDR3, is KAGVTQTPRYLIKTRGQQVTLSCSPISGHRSVSWYQQTPGQGLQFLFEYFSETQRNKGNFPGRFSGRQFSNSRSEMNVSTLELGDSALYLCASSSRGQLGNEQFFGPGTRLTVL.

This clonotype was seen more than once but under ten times. The chain employs TRBV7-3 and TRBJ2-3; D unresolved. Germline V gene data show CDR1 as SGHTA and CDR2 as FQGTGA. The CDR3 length is 13 residues. The V gene lost 5 bases and the J gene lost 2 bases, with 8 bases spanning the gap. The CDR3 protein is CASSPINTDTQYF. DNA for the CDR3: TGTGCCAGCAGCCCTATCAACACAGATACGCAGTATTTT.

The chain carries TRBV9 and TRBJ1-2, with 7 nucleotides matching TRBD1. The V and J ends lost 0 bases and 0 bases, in that order; junction bases with no gene match: 5. CDR3 size: 16 residues. Germline-derived CDR1 and CDR2 are SGDLS and YYNGEE. DNA of the CDR3: TGTGCCAGCAGCGTAGGCGGGACAGCCGCTAACTATGGCTACACCTTC. It is translated as CASSVGGTAANYGYTF.